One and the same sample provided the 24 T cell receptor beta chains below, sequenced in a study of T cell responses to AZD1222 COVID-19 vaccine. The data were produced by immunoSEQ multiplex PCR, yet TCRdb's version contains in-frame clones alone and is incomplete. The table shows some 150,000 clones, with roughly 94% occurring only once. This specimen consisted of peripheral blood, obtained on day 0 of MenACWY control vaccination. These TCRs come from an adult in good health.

The CDR3 region has the DNA TGTGCCAGCAGCTTAAAGCCCACCGGTACTGAAGCTTTCTTT. Its protein is CASSLKPTGTEAFF. This chain links TRBV11-2 with TRBJ1-1; no clear D gene. This CDR3 region has 14 residues. V lost 2 bases, J lost 5 bases, and 12 bases lay in between. Germline V lookup: CDR1 SGHAT, CDR2 FQNNGV.

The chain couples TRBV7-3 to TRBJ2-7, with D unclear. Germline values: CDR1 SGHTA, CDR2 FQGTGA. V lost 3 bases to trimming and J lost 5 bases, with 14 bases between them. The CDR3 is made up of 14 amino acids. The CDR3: CASSLADRRNEQYF. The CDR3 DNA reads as TGTGCCAGCAGCTTGGCGGACCGAAGAAACGAGCAGTACTTC. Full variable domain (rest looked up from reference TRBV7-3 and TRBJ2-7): GAGVSQTPSNKVTEKGKYVELRCDPISGHTALYWYRQSLGQGPEFLIYFQGTGAADDSGLPNDRFFAVRPEGSVSTLKIQRTERGDSAVYLCASSLADRRNEQYFGPGTRLTVT.

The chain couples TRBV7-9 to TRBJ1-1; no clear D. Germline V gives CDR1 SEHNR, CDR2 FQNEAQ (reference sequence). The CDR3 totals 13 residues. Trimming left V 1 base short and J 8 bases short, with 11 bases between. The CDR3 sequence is CASSLGQAREAFF. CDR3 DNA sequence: TGTGCCAGCAGCTTAGGGCAGGCAAGAGAAGCTTTCTTT.

In nucleotides, the CDR3 is TGTGCCAGCAGCCGGGACAGGGGTAATTCACCCCTCCACTTT. It encodes CASSRDRGNSPLHF. The V call is TRBV27, the J call TRBJ1-6, with 10 bases that match TRBD1. The CDR3 spans 14 residues. Germline V CDR1 and CDR2: MNHEY, SMNVEV (reference sequence). With V trimmed by 6 bases and J by 6 bases, 2 bases remained unmatched.

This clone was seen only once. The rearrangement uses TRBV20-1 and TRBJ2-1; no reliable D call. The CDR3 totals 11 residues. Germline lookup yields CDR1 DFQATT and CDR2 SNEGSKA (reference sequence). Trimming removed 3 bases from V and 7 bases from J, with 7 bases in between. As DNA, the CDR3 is TGCAGTGCTAGTCGAGAGAATGAGCAGTTCTTC. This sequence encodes CSASRENEQFF.

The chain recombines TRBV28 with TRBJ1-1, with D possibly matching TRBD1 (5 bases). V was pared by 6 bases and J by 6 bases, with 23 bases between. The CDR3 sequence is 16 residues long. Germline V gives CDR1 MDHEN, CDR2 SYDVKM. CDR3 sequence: CASSPRDGLSGPEAFF. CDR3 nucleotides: TGTGCCAGCAGCCCTCGGGACGGCCTTTCCGGGCCTGAAGCTTTCTTT.

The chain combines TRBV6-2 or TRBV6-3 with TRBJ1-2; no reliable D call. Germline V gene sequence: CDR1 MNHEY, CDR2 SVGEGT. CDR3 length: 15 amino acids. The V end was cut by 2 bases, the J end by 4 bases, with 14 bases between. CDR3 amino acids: CASSYERGIGYGYTF. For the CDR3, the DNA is TGTGCCAGCAGTTACGAACGGGGTATAGGCTATGGCTACACCTTC.

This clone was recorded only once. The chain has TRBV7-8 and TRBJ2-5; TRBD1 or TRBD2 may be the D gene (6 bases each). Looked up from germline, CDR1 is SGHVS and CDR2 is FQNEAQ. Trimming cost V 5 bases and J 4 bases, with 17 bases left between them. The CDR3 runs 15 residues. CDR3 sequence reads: CASSPLPRGPETQYF. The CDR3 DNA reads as TGTGCCAGCAGCCCCCTGCCCCGGGGGCCAGAGACCCAGTACTTC.

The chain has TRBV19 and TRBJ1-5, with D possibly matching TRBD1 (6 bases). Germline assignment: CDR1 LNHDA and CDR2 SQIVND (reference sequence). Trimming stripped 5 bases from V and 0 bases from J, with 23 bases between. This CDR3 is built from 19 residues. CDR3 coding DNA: TGTGCCAGTAGTCCCCAGGACAGAACGATTAGATATAGCAATCAGCCCCAGCATTTT. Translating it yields CASSPQDRTIRYSNQPQHF.

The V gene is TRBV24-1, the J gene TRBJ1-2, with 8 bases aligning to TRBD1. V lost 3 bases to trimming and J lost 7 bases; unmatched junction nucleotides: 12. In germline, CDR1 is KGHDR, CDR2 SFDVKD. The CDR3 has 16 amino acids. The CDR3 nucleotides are TGTGCCACCAGTGATACCCGGACAGGGAACGCTCGTGGCTACACCTTC. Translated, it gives CATSDTRTGNARGYTF.

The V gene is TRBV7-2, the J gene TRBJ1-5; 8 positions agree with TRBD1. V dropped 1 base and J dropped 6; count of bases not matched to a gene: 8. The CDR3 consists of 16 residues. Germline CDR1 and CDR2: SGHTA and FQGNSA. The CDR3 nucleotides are TGTGCCAGCAGCTTAGTCCCAGGGGGCGCAAGTCAGCCCCAGCATTTT. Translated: CASSLVPGGASQPQHF.

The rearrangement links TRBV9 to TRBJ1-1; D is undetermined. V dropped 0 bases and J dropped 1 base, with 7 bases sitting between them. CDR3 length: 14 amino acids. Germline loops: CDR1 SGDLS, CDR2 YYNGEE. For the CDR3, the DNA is TGTGCCAGCAGCGTAGTCTTCGGGAACACTGAAGCTTTCTTT. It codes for CASSVVFGNTEAFF.

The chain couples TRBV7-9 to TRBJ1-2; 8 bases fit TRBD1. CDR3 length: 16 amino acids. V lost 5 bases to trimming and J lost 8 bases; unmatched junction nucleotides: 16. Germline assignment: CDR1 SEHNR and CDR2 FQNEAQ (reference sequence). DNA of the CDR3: TGTGCCAGCAGCCACAATCAATACTACACAGGGGGAGGCTACACCTTC. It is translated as CASSHNQYYTGGGYTF.

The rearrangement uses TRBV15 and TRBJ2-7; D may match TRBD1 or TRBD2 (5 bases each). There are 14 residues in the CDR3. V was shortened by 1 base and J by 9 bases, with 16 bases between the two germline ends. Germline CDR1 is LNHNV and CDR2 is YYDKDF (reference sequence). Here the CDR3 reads CATSRGGDRRVQYF. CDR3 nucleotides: TGTGCCACCAGCAGAGGTGGGGACCGACGTGTGCAGTACTTC.

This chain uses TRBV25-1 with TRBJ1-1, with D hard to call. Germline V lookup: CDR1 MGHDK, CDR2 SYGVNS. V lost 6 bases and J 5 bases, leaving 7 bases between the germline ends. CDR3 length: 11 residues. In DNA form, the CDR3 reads TGTGCCAGCAGCCAGAGAACTGAAGCTTTCTTT. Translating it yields CASSQRTEAFF.

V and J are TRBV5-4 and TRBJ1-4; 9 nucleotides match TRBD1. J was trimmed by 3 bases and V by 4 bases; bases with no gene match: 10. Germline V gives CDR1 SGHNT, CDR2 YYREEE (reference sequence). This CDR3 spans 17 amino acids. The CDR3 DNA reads TGTGCCAGCAGCCCTCGGACAGGGGCCGCTCCTAATGAAAAACTGTTTTTT. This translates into CASSPRTGAAPNEKLFF.

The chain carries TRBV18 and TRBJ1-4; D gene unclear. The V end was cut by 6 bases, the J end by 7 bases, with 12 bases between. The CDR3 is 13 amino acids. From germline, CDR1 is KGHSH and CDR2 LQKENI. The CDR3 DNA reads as TGTGCCAGCTCGCCCTCACCAACTGAAAAACTGTTTTTT. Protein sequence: CASSPSPTEKLFF.

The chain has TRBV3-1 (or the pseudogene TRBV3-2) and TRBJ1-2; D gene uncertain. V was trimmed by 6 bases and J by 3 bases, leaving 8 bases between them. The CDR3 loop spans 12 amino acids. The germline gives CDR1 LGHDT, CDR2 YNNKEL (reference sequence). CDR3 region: CASRSVDYGYTF. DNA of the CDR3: TGTGCCAGCAGGTCAGTAGACTATGGCTACACCTTC.

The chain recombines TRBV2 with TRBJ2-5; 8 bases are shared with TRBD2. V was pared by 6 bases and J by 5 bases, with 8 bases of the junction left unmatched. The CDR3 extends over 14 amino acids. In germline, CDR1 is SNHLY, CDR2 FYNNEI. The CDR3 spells CASRRSGSGETQYF. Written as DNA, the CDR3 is TGTGCCAGCAGGAGAAGCGGGAGCGGGGAGACCCAGTACTTC.

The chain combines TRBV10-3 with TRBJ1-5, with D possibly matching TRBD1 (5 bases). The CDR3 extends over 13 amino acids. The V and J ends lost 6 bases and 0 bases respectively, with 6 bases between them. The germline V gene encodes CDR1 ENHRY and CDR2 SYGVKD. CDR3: CAIRGDSNQPQHF. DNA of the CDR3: TGTGCCATCAGGGGGGATAGCAATCAGCCCCAGCATTTT.

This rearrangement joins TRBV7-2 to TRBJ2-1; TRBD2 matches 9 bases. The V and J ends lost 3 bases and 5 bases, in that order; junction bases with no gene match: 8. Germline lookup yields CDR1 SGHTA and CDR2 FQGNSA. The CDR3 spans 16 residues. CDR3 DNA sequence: TGTGCCAGCAGCTTTCAGACTAGCGGAGGAAACAATGAGCAGTTCTTC. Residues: CASSFQTSGGNNEQFF.

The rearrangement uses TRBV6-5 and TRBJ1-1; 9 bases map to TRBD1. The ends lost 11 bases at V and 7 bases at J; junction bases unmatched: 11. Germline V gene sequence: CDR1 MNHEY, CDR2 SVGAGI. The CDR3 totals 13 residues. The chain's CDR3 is CAGDRDRAGEAFF. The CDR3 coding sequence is TGTGCCGGCGACCGGGACAGGGCTGGTGAAGCTTTCTTT.

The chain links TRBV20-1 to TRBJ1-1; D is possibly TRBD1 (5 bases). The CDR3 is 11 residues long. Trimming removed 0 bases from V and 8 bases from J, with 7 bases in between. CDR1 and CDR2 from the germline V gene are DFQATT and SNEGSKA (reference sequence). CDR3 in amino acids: CSARDTGEAFF. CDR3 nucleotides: TGCAGTGCTAGAGATACAGGAGAAGCTTTCTTT.

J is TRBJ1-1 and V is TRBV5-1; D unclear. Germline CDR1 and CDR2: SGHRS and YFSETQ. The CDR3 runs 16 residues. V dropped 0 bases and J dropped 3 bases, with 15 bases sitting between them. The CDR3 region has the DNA TGCGCCAGCAGCTTGGAATTGTCAGGTCCTTACACTGAAGCTTTCTTT. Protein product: CASSLELSGPYTEAFF.